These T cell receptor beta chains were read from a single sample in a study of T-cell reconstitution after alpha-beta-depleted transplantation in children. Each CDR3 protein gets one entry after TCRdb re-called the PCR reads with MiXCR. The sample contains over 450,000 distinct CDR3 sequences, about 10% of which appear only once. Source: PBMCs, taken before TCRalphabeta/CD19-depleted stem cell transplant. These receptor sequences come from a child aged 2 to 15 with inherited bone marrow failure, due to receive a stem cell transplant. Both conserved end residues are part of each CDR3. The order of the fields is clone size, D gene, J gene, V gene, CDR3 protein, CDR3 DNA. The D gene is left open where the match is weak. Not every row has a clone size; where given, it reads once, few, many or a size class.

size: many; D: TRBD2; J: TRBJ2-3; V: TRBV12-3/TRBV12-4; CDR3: CASRPHPGLAFTDTQYF; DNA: TGTGCCAGCAGACCACATCCGGGACTAGCGTTCACAGATACGCAGTATTTT
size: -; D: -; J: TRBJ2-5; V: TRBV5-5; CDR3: CASSPRKETQYF; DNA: TGTGCCAGCAGCCCGAGGAAGGAGACCCAGTACTTC
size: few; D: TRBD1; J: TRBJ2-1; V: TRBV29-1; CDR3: CSAEDRSTYNEQFF; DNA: TGCAGCGCGGAGGACAGGTCGACCTACAATGAGCAGTTCTTC
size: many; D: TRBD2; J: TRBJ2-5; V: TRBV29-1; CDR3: CSVESGGTQETQYF; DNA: TGCAGCGTTGAGTCGGGAGGAACCCAAGAGACCCAGTACTTC
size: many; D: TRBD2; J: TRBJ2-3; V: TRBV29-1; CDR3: CSVQGLAVDTQYF; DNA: TGCAGCGTCCAGGGACTAGCTGTAGATACGCAGTATTTT
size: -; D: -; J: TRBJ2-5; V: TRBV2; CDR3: CASSDRAETQYF; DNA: TGTGCCAGCAGTGACAGGGCGGAGACCCAGTACTTC
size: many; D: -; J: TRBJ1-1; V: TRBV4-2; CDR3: CASSQEGGMNTEAFF; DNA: TGTGCCAGCAGCCAAGAGGGAGGGATGAACACTGAAGCTTTCTTT
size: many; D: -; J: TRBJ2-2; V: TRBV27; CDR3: CASRQAYLPTPSTGELFF; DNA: TGTGCCAGCAGGCAGGCTTATCTTCCCACCCCTTCCACCGGGGAGCTGTTTTTT
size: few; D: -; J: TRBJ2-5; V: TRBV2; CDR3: CASSGLLVALQETQYF; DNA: TGTGCCAGCAGCGGTCTGCTGGTAGCCCTCCAAGAGACCCAGTACTTC
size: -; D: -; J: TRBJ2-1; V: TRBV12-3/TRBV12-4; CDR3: CASSLGSGGQYNEQFF; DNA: TGTGCCAGCAGTTTGGGTTCCGGGGGCCAGTACAATGAGCAGTTCTTC
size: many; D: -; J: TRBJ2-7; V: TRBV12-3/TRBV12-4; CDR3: CASSPSLLSSLYEQYF; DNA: TGTGCCAGCAGTCCGAGCCTTTTGAGCAGCTTATACGAGCAGTACTTC
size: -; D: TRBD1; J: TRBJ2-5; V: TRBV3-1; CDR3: CASCQDSPQGQGETQYF; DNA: TGTGCCAGCTGCCAAGATTCTCCACAGGGGCAAGGGGAGACCCAGTACTTC
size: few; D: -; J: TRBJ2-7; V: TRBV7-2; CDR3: CASRWTDGYEQYF; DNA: TGTGCCAGCAGGTGGACAGATGGGTACGAGCAGTACTTC
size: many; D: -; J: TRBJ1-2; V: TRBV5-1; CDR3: CASSQTRTDYYGYTF; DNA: TGCGCCAGCAGCCAAACCAGGACTGACTACTATGGCTACACCTTC
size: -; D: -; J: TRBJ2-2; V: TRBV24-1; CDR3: CATSDDRITNAGELFF; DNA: TGTGCCACCAGTGATGACAGGATAACCAACGCCGGGGAGCTGTTTTTT
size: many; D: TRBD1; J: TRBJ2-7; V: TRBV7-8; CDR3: CASSFRDRAYEQYF; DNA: TGTGCCAGCAGCTTCCGGGACAGGGCGTACGAGCAGTACTTC